Given below is one T cell receptor beta chain in context. Its antigen is undetermined. The donors were in the approximately 120-subject validation cohort, distinct from the approximately 700-subject first cohort. V was clipped by 2 bases and J by 0 bases, with 13 bases between them. CDR3 length: 16 residues. In germline, CDR1 is SGHDN, CDR2 FVKESK. Assay: immunoSEQ multiplex PCR; the TCRdb copy retains only in-frame clones and omits some. The repertoire holds 130,000 or so clones, with roughly 89% as singletons. The data stem from a study of cytomegalovirus exposure and HLA in healthy donors. Study results and caveats: It was reported that the classifier diagnosed cytomegalovirus status with high specificity and sensitivity in both the original and validation cohorts.

The receptor was derived from a woman aged 18-29 years in good health and CMV-seropositive. The chain uses TRBV14 and TRBJ1-1; D unclear. The sequenced material came from PBMCs. CDR3 protein: CASSQSPTRLNTEAFF. CDR3 coding DNA: TGTGCCAGCAGCCAAAGCCCGACAAGGCTGAACACTGAAGCTTTCTTT.